The present TCR beta chain was sequenced within a study of blood T cell repertoires in COVID-19. Per the original methods: Estimation of nucleated cell counts was performed using reference gene primer amplification. Profiling relied on immunoSEQ multiplex PCR, and the TCRdb table lists in-frame clones only, not all of them. V and J calls and clone size come straight from that table; D and trimming were deduced from the DNA. Here the sample spans 20,000 to 25,000 clones, 84% being singletons. This clonotype was sampled from a man in his forties with acute or convalescent COVID-19. Sequencing was performed on peripheral blood.

The CDR3 protein is CATPSSGRVKNIQYF. The CDR3 coding sequence is TGTGCCACCCCATCTAGCGGGAGGGTAAAAAACATTCAGTACTTC. The chain links TRBV24-1 to TRBJ2-4; 12 bases are shared with TRBD2. Looked up from germline, CDR1 is KGHDR and CDR2 is SFDVKD. With 9 bases clipped from V and 4 bases from J, the junction kept 6 bases outside the gene matches. The CDR3 extends over 15 amino acids.